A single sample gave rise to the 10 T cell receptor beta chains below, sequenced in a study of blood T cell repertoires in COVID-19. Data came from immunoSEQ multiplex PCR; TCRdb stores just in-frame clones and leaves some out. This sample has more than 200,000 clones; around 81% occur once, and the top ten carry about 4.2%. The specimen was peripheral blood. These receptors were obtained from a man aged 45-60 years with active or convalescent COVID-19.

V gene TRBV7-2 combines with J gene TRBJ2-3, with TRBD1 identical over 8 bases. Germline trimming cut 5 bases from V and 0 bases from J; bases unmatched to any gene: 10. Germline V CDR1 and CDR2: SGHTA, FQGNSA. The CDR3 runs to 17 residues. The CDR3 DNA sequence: TGTGCCAGCAGCCTCCAAGCGACAGGGGACAGCACAGATACGCAGTATTTT. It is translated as CASSLQATGDSTDTQYF. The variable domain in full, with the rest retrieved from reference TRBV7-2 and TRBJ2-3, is GAGVSQSPSNKVTEKGKDVELRCDPISGHTALYWYRQSLGQGLEFLIYFQGNSAPDKSGLPSDRFSAERTGGSVSTLTIQRTQQEDSAVYLCASSLQATGDSTDTQYFGPGTRLTVL.

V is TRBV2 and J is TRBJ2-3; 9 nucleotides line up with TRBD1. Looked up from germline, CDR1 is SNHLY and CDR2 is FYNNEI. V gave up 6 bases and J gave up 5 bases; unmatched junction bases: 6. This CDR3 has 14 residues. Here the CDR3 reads CASSSDRGKDTQYF. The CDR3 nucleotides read TGTGCCAGCAGCTCGGACAGGGGAAAAGATACGCAGTATTTT. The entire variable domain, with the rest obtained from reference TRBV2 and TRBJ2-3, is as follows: EPEVTQTPSHQVTQMGQEVILRCVPISNHLYFYWYRQILGQKVEFLVSFYNNEISEKSEIFDDQFSVERPDGSNFTLKIRSTKLEDSAMYFCASSSDRGKDTQYFGPGTRLTVL.

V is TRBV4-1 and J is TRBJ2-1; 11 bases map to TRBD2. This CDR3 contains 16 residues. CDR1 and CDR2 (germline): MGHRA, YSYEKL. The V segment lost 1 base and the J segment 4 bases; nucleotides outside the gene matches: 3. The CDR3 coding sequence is TGCGCCAGCAGCCAAGGCCTAGCGGGGGGATACAATGAGCAGTTCTTC. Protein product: CASSQGLAGGYNEQFF.

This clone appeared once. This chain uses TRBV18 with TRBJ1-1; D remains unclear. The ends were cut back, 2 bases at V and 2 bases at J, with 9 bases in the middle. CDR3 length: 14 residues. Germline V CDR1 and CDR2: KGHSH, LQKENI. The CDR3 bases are TGTGCCAGCTCACCATCCGGGTATAACACTGAAGCTTTCTTT. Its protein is CASSPSGYNTEAFF.

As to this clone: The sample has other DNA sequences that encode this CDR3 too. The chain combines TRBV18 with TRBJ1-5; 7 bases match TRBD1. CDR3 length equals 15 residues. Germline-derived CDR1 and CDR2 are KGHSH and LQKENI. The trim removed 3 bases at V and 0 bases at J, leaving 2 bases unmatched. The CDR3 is CASSPPGGSNQPQHF. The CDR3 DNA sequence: TGTGCCAGCTCACCTCCAGGGGGTAGCAATCAGCCCCAGCATTTT.

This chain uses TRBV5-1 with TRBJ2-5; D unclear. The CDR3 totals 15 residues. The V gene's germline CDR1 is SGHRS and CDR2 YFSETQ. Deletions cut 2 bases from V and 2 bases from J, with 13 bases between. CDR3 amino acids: CASSFTAREQETQYF. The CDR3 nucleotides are TGCGCCAGCAGCTTCACAGCCCGCGAACAAGAGACCCAGTACTTC.

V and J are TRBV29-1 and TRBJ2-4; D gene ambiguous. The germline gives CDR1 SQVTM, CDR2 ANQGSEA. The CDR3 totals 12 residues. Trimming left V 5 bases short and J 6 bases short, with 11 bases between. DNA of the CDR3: TGCAGCGTTTTGTCACAGACAAACATTCAGTACTTC. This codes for CSVLSQTNIQYF.

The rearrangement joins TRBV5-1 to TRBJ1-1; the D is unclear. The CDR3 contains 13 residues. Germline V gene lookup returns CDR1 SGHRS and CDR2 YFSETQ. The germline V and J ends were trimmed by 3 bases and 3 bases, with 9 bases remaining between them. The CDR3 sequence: CASSWTGDTEAFF. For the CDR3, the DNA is TGCGCCAGCAGCTGGACTGGGGACACTGAAGCTTTCTTT.

The DNA of the CDR3 is TGCGCCAGCAGCTTGGACGCAGGGGCGAACACCGGGGAGCTGTTTTTT. This sequence encodes CASSLDAGANTGELFF. This chain joins TRBV5-1 and TRBJ2-2, with a weak D call TRBD1 (6 bases). CDR3 length equals 16 residues. Trimming took off 0 bases at V and 0 bases at J, with 9 bases between the two ends. Germline V gene sequence: CDR1 SGHRS, CDR2 YFSETQ.

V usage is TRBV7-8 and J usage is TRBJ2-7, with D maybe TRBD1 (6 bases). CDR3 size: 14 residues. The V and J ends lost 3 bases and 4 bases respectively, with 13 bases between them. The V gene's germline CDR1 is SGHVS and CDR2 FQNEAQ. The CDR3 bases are TGTGCCAGCAGCTTTTCAGGGGCGCATTACGAGCAGTACTTC. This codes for CASSFSGAHYEQYF.